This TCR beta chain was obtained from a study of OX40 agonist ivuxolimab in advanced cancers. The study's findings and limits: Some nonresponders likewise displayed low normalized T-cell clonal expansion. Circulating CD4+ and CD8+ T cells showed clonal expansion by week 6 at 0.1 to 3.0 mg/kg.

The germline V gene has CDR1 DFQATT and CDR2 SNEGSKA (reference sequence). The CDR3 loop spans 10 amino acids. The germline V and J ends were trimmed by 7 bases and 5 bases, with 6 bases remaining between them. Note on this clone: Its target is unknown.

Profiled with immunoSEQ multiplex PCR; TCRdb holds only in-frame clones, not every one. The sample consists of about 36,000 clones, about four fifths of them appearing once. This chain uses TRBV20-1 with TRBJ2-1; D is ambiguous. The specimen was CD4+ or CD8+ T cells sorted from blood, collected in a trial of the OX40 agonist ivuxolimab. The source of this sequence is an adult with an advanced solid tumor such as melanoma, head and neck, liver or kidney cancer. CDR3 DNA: TGCAGTGTTGCGGACAATGAGCAGTTCTTC. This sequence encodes CSVADNEQFF.